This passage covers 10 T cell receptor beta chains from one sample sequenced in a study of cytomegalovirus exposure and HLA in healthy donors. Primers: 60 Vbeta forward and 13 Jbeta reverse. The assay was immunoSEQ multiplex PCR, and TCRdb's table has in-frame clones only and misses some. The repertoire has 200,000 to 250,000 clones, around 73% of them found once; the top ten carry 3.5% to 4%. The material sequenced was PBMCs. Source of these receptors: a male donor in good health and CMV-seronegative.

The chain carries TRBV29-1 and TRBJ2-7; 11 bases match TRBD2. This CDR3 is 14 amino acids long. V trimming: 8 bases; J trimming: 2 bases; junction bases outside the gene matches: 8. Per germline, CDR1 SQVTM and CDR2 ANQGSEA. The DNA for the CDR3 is TGCAGCCTAATAGCGGGAGGGCCGCCCTACGAGCAGTACTTC. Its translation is CSLIAGGPPYEQYF.

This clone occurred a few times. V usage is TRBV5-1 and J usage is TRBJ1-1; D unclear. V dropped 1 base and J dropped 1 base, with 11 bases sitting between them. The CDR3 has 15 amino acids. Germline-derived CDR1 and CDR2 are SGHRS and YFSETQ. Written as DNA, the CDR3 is TGCGCCAGCAGCTTGTCTGGGTCGGGGAACACTGAAGCTTTCTTT. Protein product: CASSLSGSGNTEAFF.

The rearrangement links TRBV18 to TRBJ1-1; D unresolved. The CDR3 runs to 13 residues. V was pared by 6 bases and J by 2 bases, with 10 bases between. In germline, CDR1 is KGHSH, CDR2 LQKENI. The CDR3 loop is CASSYSSNTEAFF. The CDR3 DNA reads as TGTGCCAGCTCGTACAGCTCTAACACTGAAGCTTTCTTT.

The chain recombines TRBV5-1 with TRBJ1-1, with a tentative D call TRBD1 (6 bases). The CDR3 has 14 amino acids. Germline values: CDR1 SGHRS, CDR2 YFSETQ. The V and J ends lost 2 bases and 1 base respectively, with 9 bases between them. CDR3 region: CASSFPDRNTEAFF. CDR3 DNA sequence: TGCGCCAGCAGCTTTCCGGACAGGAACACTGAAGCTTTCTTT.

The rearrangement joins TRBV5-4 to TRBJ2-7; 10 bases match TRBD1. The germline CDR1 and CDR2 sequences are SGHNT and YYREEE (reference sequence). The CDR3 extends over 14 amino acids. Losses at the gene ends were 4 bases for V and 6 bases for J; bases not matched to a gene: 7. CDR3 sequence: CASSRSGTGVEQYF. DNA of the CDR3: TGTGCCAGCAGCCGCTCCGGGACAGGGGTCGAGCAGTACTTC.

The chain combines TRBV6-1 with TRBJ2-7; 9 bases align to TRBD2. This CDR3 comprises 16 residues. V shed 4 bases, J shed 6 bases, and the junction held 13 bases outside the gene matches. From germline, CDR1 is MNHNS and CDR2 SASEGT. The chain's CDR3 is CASSGYASGIVAEQYF. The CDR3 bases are TGTGCCAGCAGTGGTTACGCTAGCGGGATTGTAGCCGAGCAGTACTTC.

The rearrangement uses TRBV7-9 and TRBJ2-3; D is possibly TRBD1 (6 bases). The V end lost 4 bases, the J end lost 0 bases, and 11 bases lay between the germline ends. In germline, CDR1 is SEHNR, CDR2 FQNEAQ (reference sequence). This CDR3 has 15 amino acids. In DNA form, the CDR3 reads TGTGCCAGCAGCTCGGGGACATCCAGCACAGATACGCAGTATTTT. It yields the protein CASSSGTSSTDTQYF.

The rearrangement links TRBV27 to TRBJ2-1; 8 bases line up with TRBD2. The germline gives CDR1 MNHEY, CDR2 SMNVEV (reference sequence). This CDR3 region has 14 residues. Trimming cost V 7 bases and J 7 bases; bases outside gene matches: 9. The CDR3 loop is CASNPSGSINEQFF. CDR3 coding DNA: TGTGCCAGCAACCCGAGCGGGAGTATAAATGAGCAGTTCTTC.

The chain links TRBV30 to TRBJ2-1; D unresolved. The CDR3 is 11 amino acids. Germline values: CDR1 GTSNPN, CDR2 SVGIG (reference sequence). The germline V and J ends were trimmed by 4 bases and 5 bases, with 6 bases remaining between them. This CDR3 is CAWTLHNEQFF. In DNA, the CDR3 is TGTGCCTGGACCCTCCACAATGAGCAGTTCTTC.

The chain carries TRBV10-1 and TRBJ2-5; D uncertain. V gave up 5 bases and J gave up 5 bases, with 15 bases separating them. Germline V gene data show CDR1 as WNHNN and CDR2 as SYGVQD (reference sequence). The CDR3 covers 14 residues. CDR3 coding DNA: TGCGCCAGCAGTAACGGCAGGCCCGACGAGACCCAGTACTTC. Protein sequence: CASSNGRPDETQYF.